In its sample, the clone carrying this T cell receptor beta chain was seen many times. The time point was: newly diagnosed GD, antithyroid drugs for less than 3 months. With RNA extracted from PBMCs as input, the TCR library was made. The sample is drawn from a study of regulatory T cells in long-lasting Graves disease. Relying on iRepertoire HTBI primers and Arm-PCR of CDR3 regions, the team built TCR beta libraries. A single record per CDR3 protein comes from TCRdb applying MiXCR to the multiplex PCR reads. The data show 390,000 or so distinct CDR3 sequences, roughly 12% seen once. The CDR3 runs 15 residues. Trimming took 3 bases from V and 3 from J, leaving 14 bases between them. Germline CDR1 MNHEY, CDR2 SVGAGI. This same sample was also taken into another study, of T cells in Graves' hyperthyroidism and ophthalmopathy.

Source: peripheral blood mononuclear cells (PBMCs), taken at new diagnosis, from a patient treated with antithyroid drugs. The receptor was derived from a woman under 30 with Graves disease. The V call is TRBV6-5, the J call TRBJ1-2; perhaps TRBD1 as D (6 bases). The CDR3 region is CASSYRYPGDYGYTF. DNA for the CDR3: TGTGCCAGCAGTTATCGTTATCCAGGGGACTATGGCTACACCTTC.